The 24 T cell receptor beta chains reported below all come from one sample, sequenced in a study of molecular identifiers for immune sequencing clone quantification. Via MiXCR, TCRdb re-called the PCR reads, giving one row per CDR3 protein. The top ten clones hold under 0.85% of a sample with 490,000 or so distinct CDR3 sequences, 20% to 25% of them seen once. Material: naive CD8+ T cells from blood, with Jurkat cell RNA spiked in. Subset of the sample: FACS-sorted CD8+CD4-CCR7+CD45RA+ naive T cells. The receptors were sampled from a human donor in good health. Some libraries in this study had Jurkat cell RNA spiked in.

J is TRBJ2-5 and V is TRBV12-3 or TRBV12-4; TRBD1 matches 7 bases. The CDR3 sequence is 14 residues long. V lost 6 bases to trimming and J lost 5 bases; unmatched junction nucleotides: 9. CDR3 sequence: CASSPNTGAETQYF. The CDR3 DNA reads as TGTGCCAGCAGCCCAAATACAGGGGCGGAGACCCAGTACTTC.

The table lists this clonotype with a few counts. The chain carries TRBV11-2 and TRBJ1-2; D is unclear. The CDR3 extends over 15 amino acids. V lost 4 bases and J lost 4, with 16 bases in between. The germline V gene has CDR1 SGHAT and CDR2 FQNNGV. The CDR3 is CASSSDFETGYGYTF. For the CDR3, the DNA is TGTGCCAGCAGCTCGGACTTCGAGACCGGCTATGGCTACACCTTC.

This chain joins TRBV3-1 and TRBJ2-1, with a possible D match to TRBD1 (5 bases). Germline V lookup: CDR1 LGHDT, CDR2 YNNKEL (reference sequence). This CDR3 is 14 amino acids long. V was pared by 5 bases and J by 7 bases, with 15 bases between. The DNA of the CDR3 is TGTGCCAGCAGCAAATCAATAGGGGAAAATGAGCAGTTCTTC. It codes for CASSKSIGENEQFF.

This clonotype was found many times. The chain joins TRBV5-1 to TRBJ2-7; possibly TRBD2 for D (5 bases). Germline V gene lookup returns CDR1 SGHRS and CDR2 YFSETQ. CDR3 length equals 15 residues. V was cut by 0 bases and J by 0 bases, with 10 bases left in between. CDR3 region: CASSLAEEYSYEQYF. Here the CDR3 DNA reads TGCGCCAGCAGCTTGGCGGAGGAGTACTCCTACGAGCAGTACTTC.

For this clonotype: Just one base apart from a much larger clone, this may be a read error. The V and J genes are TRBV7-9 and TRBJ2-7, with D possibly matching TRBD2 (5 bases). Germline CDR1 SEHNR, CDR2 FQNEAQ (reference sequence). CDR3 length equals 13 residues. The CDR3 DNA follows: TGTGCCAGCAGCCCAGTGGCTAGCTACGGGCAGTACTTC. As protein: CASSPVASYGQYF.

This clonotype appeared a few times. Its ends do not fully match the called genes, so a read error is possible. The chain joins TRBV20-1 to TRBJ2-7, with 11 bases identical to TRBD2. The CDR3 spans 15 residues. Germline V gene data show CDR1 as DFQATT and CDR2 as SNEGSKA (reference sequence). The CDR3 reads CSASVGLAASYEQCF. CDR3 coding DNA: TGCAGTGCTAGCGTGGGACTAGCGGCCTCCTACGAGCAGTGCTTC.

A word on this clonotype: Given a much more abundant clone one base away, this may be a read error. The V and J genes are TRBV7-9 and TRBJ1-4; TRBD1 agrees at 7 bases. The length of the CDR3 is 16 residues. The germline CDR1 and CDR2 sequences are SEHNR and FQNEAQ (reference sequence). In nucleotides, the CDR3 is TGTGCCAGCAGCGCCCGGGACAGCGATTATAATGAAAGACTGTTTTTT. Translation: CASSARDSDYNERLFF.

In this sample, this clonotype turned up many times. The rearrangement uses TRBV9 and TRBJ2-3, with unresolved D. This CDR3 is built from 15 residues. CDR1 SGDLS and CDR2 YYNGEE come from the germline V gene. With 1 base removed from V and 0 bases from J, the gap between germline ends came to 9 bases. The CDR3 is CASSVYGSSTDTQYF. CDR3 nucleotide sequence: TGTGCCAGCAGCGTATATGGCTCTAGCACAGATACGCAGTATTTT.

The chain uses TRBV2 and TRBJ1-1, with unresolved D. The ends were cut back, 9 bases at V and 0 bases at J, with 8 bases in the middle. From germline, CDR1 is SNHLY and CDR2 FYNNEI. This CDR3 has 12 amino acids. As DNA, the CDR3 is TGTGCCAGAGGAGAAATGAACACTGAAGCTTTCTTT. Translation gives CARGEMNTEAFF.

This clonotype was detected many times. The gene calls are TRBV4-3 and TRBJ1-5; possible D gene TRBD1, 6 bases. The CDR3 is 17 amino acids. Germline V gives CDR1 LGHNA, CDR2 YSLEER. Trimming pared 0 bases from V and 3 bases from J, leaving 15 bases between. CDR3 nucleotide sequence: TGCGCCAGCAGCCAAGATCTGTCTCAGGGGATCAATCAGCCCCAGCATTTT. This encodes CASSQDLSQGINQPQHF.

The rearrangement joins TRBV27 to TRBJ1-3; no definite D call. In germline, CDR1 is MNHEY, CDR2 SMNVEV (reference sequence). The length of the CDR3 is 16 residues. The germline V and J ends were trimmed by 7 bases and 0 bases, with 16 bases remaining between them. The CDR3 is CASTLVEGNSGNTIYF. The DNA for the CDR3 is TGTGCCAGCACCCTCGTGGAGGGCAACTCTGGAAACACCATATATTTT.

A note on this clonotype: A much larger clone lies one base from this, so it may be a read error. V and J are TRBV7-9 and TRBJ1-1; D might be TRBD1 (5 bases). V lost 8 bases and J lost 6, with 13 bases in between. Looked up from germline, CDR1 is SEHNR and CDR2 is FQNEAQ (reference sequence). The CDR3 extends over 12 amino acids. In nucleotides, the CDR3 is TGTGCCAGCGGCTCTGACAGCGCTGAAGCTTTCTTT. Translation gives CASGSDSAEAFF.

The table lists this clonotype with a few counts. The chain couples TRBV7-9 to TRBJ2-7, with 10 bases lining up with TRBD2. The trim removed 2 bases at V and 0 bases at J, leaving 4 bases unmatched. Per germline, CDR1 SEHNR and CDR2 FQNEAQ (reference sequence). This CDR3 spans 16 amino acids. The CDR3 region is CASSLLGLASSYEQYF. In DNA form, the CDR3 reads TGTGCCAGCAGCTTATTGGGACTAGCGAGCTCCTACGAGCAGTACTTC.

There are many counts of this clonotype. An end of the junction does not agree with germline; a read error may underlie this. This chain connects TRBV5-1 to TRBJ1-1; D remains unclear. This CDR3 has 13 amino acids. Germline values: CDR1 SGHRS, CDR2 YFSETQ. The CDR3 DNA follows: TGTGCCAGCAGCTTAGCAGGGAACACTGAAGCTTTCTTT. The encoded protein is CASSLAGNTEAFF. Full variable domain (outside the CDR3, taken from reference TRBV5-1 and TRBJ1-1): KAGVTQTPRYLIKTRGQQVTLSCSPISGHRSVSWYQQTPGQGLQFLFEYFSETQRNKGNFPGRFSGRQFSNSRSEMNVSTLELGDSALYLCASSLAGNTEAFFGQGTRLTVV.

This clonotype turned up a few times. The V gene is TRBV4-1, the J gene TRBJ2-1; D may match TRBD1 or TRBD2 (5 bases each). Germline CDR1 is MGHRA and CDR2 is YSYEKL. V lost 5 bases and J lost 0, with 11 bases in between. The length of the CDR3 is 15 residues. CDR3 region: CASSTRENSYNEQFF. DNA for the CDR3: TGCGCCAGCAGCACCAGGGAGAACTCCTACAATGAGCAGTTCTTC.

Worth noting for this clonotype: A much more abundant neighbour one base away suggests this may be a read error. The chain combines TRBV5-6 with TRBJ2-7; D is unclear. The CDR3 is 15 amino acids. V lost 0 bases, J lost 6 bases, and 16 bases lay in between. Germline V gives CDR1 SGHDT, CDR2 YYEEEE. The CDR3 DNA reads as TGTGCCAGCAGCTTGGGGGCCGGTGATGGTGGCGAGCAGTACTTC. Translating it yields CASSLGAGDGGEQYF. Drawing the rest from reference TRBV5-6 and TRBJ2-7, the complete variable domain is DAGVTQSPTHLIKTRGQQVTLRCSPKSGHDTVSWYQQALGQGPQFIFQYYEEEERQRGNFPDRFSGHQFPNYSSELNVNALLLGDSALYLCASSLGAGDGGEQYFGPGTRLTVT.

This clonotype was seen repeatedly, ten times or more. V is TRBV20-1 and J is TRBJ2-3; possibly TRBD1 for D (6 bases). The CDR3 has 14 residues. The germline gives CDR1 DFQATT, CDR2 SNEGSKA (reference sequence). Trimming stripped 3 bases from V and 2 bases from J, with 12 bases between. The CDR3 DNA follows: TGCAGTGCTAGTCGGGACAAGCACACAGATACGCAGTATTTT. It specifies CSASRDKHTDTQYF.

The chain couples TRBV12-3 or TRBV12-4 to TRBJ1-3; D not certain. V shed 8 bases and J shed 0 bases, with 8 bases lying between them. This CDR3 contains 13 residues. CDR3 protein: CASRELSGNTIYF. CDR3 DNA: TGTGCCAGCCGGGAACTCTCTGGAAACACCATATATTTT.

Concerning this clonotype: The conserved final phenylalanine or tryptophan is absent from the CDR3, which likely points to a read error. J is TRBJ2-3 and V is TRBV10-3; D is unresolved. The CDR3 runs 18 residues. V shed 0 bases and J shed 0 bases, with 16 bases lying between them. In germline, CDR1 is ENHRY, CDR2 SYGVKD. CDR3 region: CAISESMSPYLSTDTQYL. CDR3 sequence (DNA): TGTGCCATCAGTGAGTCGATGAGCCCGTACCTAAGCACAGATACGCAGTATCTT.

This clonotype was found many times. The V gene is TRBV5-1, the J gene TRBJ2-3, with 7 positions matching TRBD1. The trim removed 3 bases at V and 5 bases at J, leaving 12 bases unmatched. Germline CDR1 and CDR2: SGHRS and YFSETQ. The CDR3 extends over 16 amino acids. CDR3 loop: CASSSYSTGAGDTQYF. CDR3 DNA sequence: TGCGCCAGCAGCTCCTACTCAACAGGGGCGGGAGATACGCAGTATTTT.

CDR3 residues: CASRGSGNTEAFF. CDR3 DNA sequence: TGTGCCAGCCGCGGGTCAGGGAACACTGAAGCTTTCTTT. The chain carries TRBV7-9 and TRBJ1-1; no clear D. Between the trimmed V and J ends, which lost 8 bases and 1 base, there was a span of 11 bases. CDR3 size: 13 residues. In germline, CDR1 is SEHNR, CDR2 FQNEAQ (reference sequence).

V usage is TRBV30 and J usage is TRBJ2-2, with D uncertain. The CDR3 spans 11 residues. From germline, CDR1 is GTSNPN and CDR2 SVGIG (reference sequence). Trimming shortened V by 2 bases and J by 4 bases, and 2 bases separated the two germline ends. CDR3 loop: CAWSPTGELFF. The DNA of the CDR3 is TGTGCCTGGAGTCCCACCGGGGAGCTGTTTTTT.

To note about this clonotype: A much bigger clone sits one base away, suggesting this may be a read error. This rearrangement joins TRBV10-3 to TRBJ1-1, with 10 nucleotides matching TRBD1. Germline-derived CDR1 and CDR2 are ENHRY and SYGVKD. J gave up 10 bases and V 4 bases, and 9 bases lay outside the gene matches. CDR3 size: 14 residues. CDR3 sequence (DNA): TGTGCCATCAGTGCGGGGACAGGGGAGGGTGGAGCTTTCTTT. Encoded protein: CAISAGTGEGGAFF.

This clonotype was seen ten or more times. The J gene is TRBJ1-5, the V gene TRBV7-9; no clear D. CDR1 and CDR2 from the germline V gene are SEHNR and FQNEAQ (reference sequence). The CDR3 contains 14 residues. V was clipped by 4 bases and J by 0 bases, with 7 bases between them. This CDR3 is CASSSDDSNQPQHF. CDR3 DNA: TGTGCCAGCAGCTCTGACGATAGCAATCAGCCCCAGCATTTT.